The source of this T cell receptor beta chain is a study of CD8+CD57+ T cells in acquired aplastic anemia. Previously, flow cytometry had revealed CD8+CD57+ cell expansion in the patients chosen for sequencing. Therapy had not been given to patients before blood sampling. Genomic DNA served as template for TCR beta VDJ and CDR3 profiling. One entry per CDR3 protein, called by TCRdb with MiXCR from the reads. The sample records more than 150,000 distinct CDR3 sequences, about half being singletons. Per the germline V gene, CDR1 is SNHLY and CDR2 is FYNNEI. This CDR3 is 14 amino acids long. Trimming removed 6 bases from V and 2 bases from J, with 11 bases in between.

The clonotype was recovered from a human donor with aplastic anemia. Sequenced: sorted CD4+, CD8+, or CD8+CD57+ T cells (not recorded which) from PBMCs. The chain is built from TRBV2 and TRBJ1-5, with D uncertain. The CDR3 sequence is CASRGRGGNQPQHF. CDR3 coding DNA: TGTGCCAGCAGGGGCCGTGGTGGCAATCAGCCCCAGCATTTT.